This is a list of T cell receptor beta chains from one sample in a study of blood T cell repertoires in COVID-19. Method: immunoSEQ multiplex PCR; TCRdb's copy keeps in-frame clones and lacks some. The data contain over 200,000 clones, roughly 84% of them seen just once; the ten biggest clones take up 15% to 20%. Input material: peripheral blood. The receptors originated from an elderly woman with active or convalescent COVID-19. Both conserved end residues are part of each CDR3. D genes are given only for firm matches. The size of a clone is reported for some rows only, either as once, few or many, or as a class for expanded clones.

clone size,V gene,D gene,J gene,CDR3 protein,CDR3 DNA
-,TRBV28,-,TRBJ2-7,CASSLYQTRSEQYF,TGTGCCAGCAGTTTATACCAAACTCGGTCCGAGCAGTACTTC
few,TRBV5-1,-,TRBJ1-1,CASSFAGMNTEAFF,TGCGCCAGCAGCTTTGCAGGGATGAACACTGAAGCTTTCTTT
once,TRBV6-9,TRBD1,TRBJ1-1,CASSRQGEAFF,TGTGCCAGCAGCCGACAGGGGGAAGCTTTCTTT
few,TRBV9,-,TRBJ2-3,CASSVAGTDTDTQYF,TGTGCCAGCAGCGTAGCAGGGACTGACACAGATACGCAGTATTTT
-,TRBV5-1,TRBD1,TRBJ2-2,CASRRTGDTGELFF,TGCGCCAGCAGGAGAACAGGGGACACCGGGGAGCTGTTTTTT
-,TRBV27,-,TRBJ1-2,CASSLNAQVPGYTF,TGTGCCAGCAGTTTAAATGCCCAGGTCCCTGGCTACACCTTC
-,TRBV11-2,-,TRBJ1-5,CASSFDRNQPQHF,TGTGCCAGCAGCTTCGACAGAAATCAGCCCCAGCATTTT
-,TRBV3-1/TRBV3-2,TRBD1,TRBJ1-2,CTSSQDQGRGDYGYTF,TGTACCAGCAGCCAAGATCAGGGCAGGGGGGACTATGGCTACACCTTC
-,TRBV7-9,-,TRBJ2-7,CASSQDNSYEQYF,TGTGCCAGCAGCCAGGACAACTCCTACGAGCAGTACTTC
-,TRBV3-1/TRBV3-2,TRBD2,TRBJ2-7,CASKRNGGYSYEQYF,TGTGCCAGCAAGAGAAACGGGGGGTACTCCTACGAGCAGTACTTC
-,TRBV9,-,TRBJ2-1,CASSAREWSYNEQFF,TGTGCCAGCAGCGCTCGGGAGTGGTCCTACAATGAGCAGTTCTTC
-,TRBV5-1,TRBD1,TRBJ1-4,CASSPVGGGDEKLFF,TGCGCCAGCAGCCCGGTAGGGGGCGGAGATGAAAAACTGTTTTTT
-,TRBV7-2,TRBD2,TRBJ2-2,CASSQLAFDTGELFF,TGTGCCAGCAGCCAACTAGCGTTTGACACCGGGGAGCTGTTTTTT
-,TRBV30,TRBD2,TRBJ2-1,CAWSVRRVGGAGGPRFF,TGTGCCTGGAGTGTCCGCCGTGTGGGGGGAGCGGGGGGGCCTCGGTTCTTC
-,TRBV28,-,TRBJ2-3,CANSGSFLDTQYF,TGTGCCAACTCGGGGTCGTTTCTAGATACGCAGTATTTT
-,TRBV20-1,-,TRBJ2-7,CSASVGQGYEQYF,TGCAGTGCTAGTGTAGGCCAGGGCTACGAGCAGTACTTC
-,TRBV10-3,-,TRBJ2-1,CAIRQTDNEQFF,TGTGCCATCAGGCAGACTGACAATGAGCAGTTCTTC
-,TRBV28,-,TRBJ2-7,CASTQLYEQYF,TGTGCCAGCACACAGCTCTACGAGCAGTACTTC
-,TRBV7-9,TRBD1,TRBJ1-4,CASSPGQGEGEKLFF,TGTGCCAGCAGTCCTGGACAGGGGGAGGGTGAAAAACTGTTTTTT
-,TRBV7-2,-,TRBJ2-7,CASSLGASYEQYF,TGTGCCAGCAGCTTAGGAGCTTCCTACGAGCAGTACTTC
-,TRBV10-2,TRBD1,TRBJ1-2,CASFGDEGTGLCYGYTF,TGCGCCAGTTTTGGGGACGAAGGGACAGGTCTTTGCTATGGCTACACCTTC